The T cell receptor beta chain described here comes from a study of blood T cell repertoires in COVID-19. Looking at the study overall: Donors in the United States, Italy and Spain gave samples during acute or convalescent COVID-19. T cells, B-cell-depleted T cells, or PBMCs provided the cDNA or gDNA that served as material.

Original data processing: Researchers report that nucleated cell counts were estimated from reference gene primer amplification. Data came from immunoSEQ multiplex PCR; TCRdb stores just in-frame clones and leaves some out. The V and J calls and clone size come from that table; D and trimming were worked out from the DNA. The profile shows tens of thousands of clones, around nine tenths of them singletons. CDR1 and CDR2 (germline): SGHRS, YFSETQ. The CDR3 has 13 amino acids. Trimming took 2 bases from V and 1 from J, leaving 6 bases between them. The specimen sequenced was peripheral blood. The chain uses TRBV5-1 and TRBJ1-1, with D tentatively TRBD1 (5 bases). This TCR derives from a woman in her fifties or sixties with acute or convalescent COVID-19. DNA of the CDR3: TGCGCCAGCAGCTTCACAGGGAACACTGAAGCTTTCTTT. Amino acids: CASSFTGNTEAFF.